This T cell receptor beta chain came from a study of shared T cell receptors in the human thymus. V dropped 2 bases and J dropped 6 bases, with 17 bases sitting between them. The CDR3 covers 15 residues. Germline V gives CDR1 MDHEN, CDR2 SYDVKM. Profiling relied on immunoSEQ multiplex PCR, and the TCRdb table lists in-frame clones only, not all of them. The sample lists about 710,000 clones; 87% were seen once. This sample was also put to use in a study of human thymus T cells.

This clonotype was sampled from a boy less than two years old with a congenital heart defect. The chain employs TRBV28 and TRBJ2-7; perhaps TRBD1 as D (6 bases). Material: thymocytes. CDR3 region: CASSLGGRGYREQYF. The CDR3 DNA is TGTGCCAGCAGTTTAGGGGGCAGGGGCTATCGCGAGCAGTACTTC.